This T cell receptor (beta chain) appears in the sequencing data of a study of beta chain features in type 1 diabetes (dated by TCRdb to 2016 to 2018). For the study in its entirety: Mean age, gender distribution, total cell number and subset yield did not differ between patients and healthy donors. A total of under 140,000,000 sorted cells were examined across all samples, and the number of cells per subset was strongly correlated with RNA yield. In the study, TCRB repertoires of sorted circulating CD4+ T cell subsets from recently diagnosed type 1 diabetes patients were compared with those of matched healthy donors. Whereas all 30 or so donors provided naive and central memory subsets, regulatory and stem cell-like memory subsets were isolated from just 8 patients and roughly 8 healthy donors. Broad study findings and their caveats: Fewer insertions and more nucleotide deletions at VDJ recombination sites were observed in patients with type 1 diabetes, implying thymic rearrangement abnormalities. Only small numbers of individuals were included in the HLA sub-analyses, which left unresolved whether HLA type had any influence on TCRB rearrangement. Shorter templates might have been favored by PCR, but patient and control samples were amplified and corrected together, so both groups would have been affected equally by any skew. Sequencing cDNA rather than genomic DNA could over-represent highly expressing activated cells, although activation and CD3 levels did not differ between groups. Naive, central memory and regulatory TCRB repertoires appeared more similar among patients than among healthy donors. Type 1 diabetes patients showed a moderate but significant shortening of TCRB CDR3 length in all four CD4+ subsets.

As for this clone: Its antigen is still unknown. No clone much larger than this one lies a single base away; base qualities are absent.

A single peripheral blood draw of around 100 mL on average was collected from each donor into heparinised tubes. A BD FACSAria II was used to sort naive, central memory, regulatory and stem cell-like memory CD4+ T cells with a panel that included CD45RO, CCR7, CD25, CD127, CD95 and CD27. All sorted populations exceeded 95% purity. PBMCs were isolated right away by Lymphoprep density gradient centrifugation and were stained directly, without culture. So that batch effects would be minimized, each experiment stained and sorted samples in pairs, pairing one healthy donor with one patient. The High Capacity cDNA Reverse Transcription Kit was used to reverse transcribe all of the isolated RNA, meaning that expressed TCRB transcripts were what got sequenced. Naive, central memory and regulatory T cell samples underwent deep immunoSEQ sequencing, averaging roughly 3.3 million total reads per sample. Sorted cells were lysed in RLT buffer, and RNA was extracted using DNase-treated RNeasy Micro or Mini kits according to cell number. To prevent cross-contamination, each cell subset was processed individually, whereas patient and healthy donor samples were processed jointly. Using the immunoSEQ multiplex PCR, TCRB sequences were amplified from cDNA into 87-bp fragments spanning the CDR3 region. The amplicons were sequenced using the Illumina HiSeq platform. The authors processed their data as follows. Synthetic template baselines were used to correct PCR bias computationally, reads within Hamming distance 2 were collapsed together, and singletons that could not be merged were discarded. Reads were aligned against IMGT to assign V, D and J genes, CDR3 length and insertions or deletions at six rearrangement sites. Within each subset, clonotype counts were normalized to the number of sorted cells before true diversity and Gini coefficients were calculated with the tcR R package. The overlap coefficient, calculated on TCRB nucleotide sequences, was used to quantify repertoire sharing. As a proxy for the pre-selection repertoire, out-of-frame TCRB sequences from naive cells were analyzed. This is the immuneACCESS table as TCRdb keeps it, with only in-frame sequences that have V and J called. A part of the clones is gone; compared with another copy, unresolved V genes explain less than half, and the rest is unexplained. V and J calls and clone size are copied from that table; D and trimming were computed from the DNA. The sample records 600,000 to 750,000 clones, 9.5% to 15% of which are singletons. The top ten constitute 0.095% to 0.15% of the sample.

V is clipped by 4 bases and J by 2 bases, and the sequence between their germline boundaries is 8 bases long. Via the germline V gene, CDR1 is MGHRA and CDR2 YSYEKL. The CDR3 starts with the cysteine, ends with the phenylalanine, and has 14 residues. The sequence is cut down to CDR3 DNA, 42 bases in frame from base 1. Sequenced input: naive CD4+ T cells from blood. Interpreted using the paper, the cell subset or site label stands for: true naive CD4+ T cells. The rearranged chain carries TRBV4-1 and TRBJ2-2; the D gene assignment is ambiguous. The TCR was taken from a man aged 25-40 years with type 1 diabetes. The bases are TGCGCCAGCAGCCCCCCCCGTAACACCGGGGAGCTGTTTTTT. Its protein is CASSPPRNTGELFF.